Given below is one T cell receptor beta chain in context. This CDR3 is built from 15 residues. With 4 bases clipped from V and 4 bases from J, the junction kept 6 bases outside the gene matches. CDR1 is SGDLS and CDR2 is YYNGEE in the germline V gene. This sample is drawn from a study of blood T cell repertoires in COVID-19. Study at large: Material from acute and convalescent COVID-19 was sourced from the United States, Italy and Spain.

Profiling relied on immunoSEQ multiplex PCR, and the TCRdb table lists in-frame clones only, not all of them. The data hold more than 150,000 clones, with 78% observed a single time. The TCR sequence derives from a woman of 80 years or more with acute or convalescent COVID-19. The sample taken for sequencing was peripheral blood. The chain combines TRBV9 with TRBJ1-3; 9 bases match TRBD1. Here the CDR3 DNA reads TGTGCCAGCAGCCTGGGACAGGGCCGCGGAAACACCATATATTTT. This codes for CASSLGQGRGNTIYF.